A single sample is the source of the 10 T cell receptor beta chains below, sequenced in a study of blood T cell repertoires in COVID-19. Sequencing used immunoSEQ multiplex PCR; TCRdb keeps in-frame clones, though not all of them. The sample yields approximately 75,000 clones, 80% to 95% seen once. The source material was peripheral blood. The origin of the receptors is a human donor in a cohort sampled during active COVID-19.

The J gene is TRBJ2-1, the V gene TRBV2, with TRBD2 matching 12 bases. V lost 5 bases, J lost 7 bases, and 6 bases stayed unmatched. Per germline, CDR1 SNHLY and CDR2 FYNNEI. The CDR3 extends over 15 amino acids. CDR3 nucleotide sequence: TGTGCCAGCAGTAAAGGACTAGCGGGGCTGAATGAGCAGTTCTTC. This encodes CASSKGLAGLNEQFF.

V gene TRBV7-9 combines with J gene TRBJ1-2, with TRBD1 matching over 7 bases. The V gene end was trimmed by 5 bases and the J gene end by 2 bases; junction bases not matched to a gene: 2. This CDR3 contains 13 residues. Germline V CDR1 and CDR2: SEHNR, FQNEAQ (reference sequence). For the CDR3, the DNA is TGTGCCAGCAGCGCGACAGGGAACTATGGCTACACCTTC. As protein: CASSATGNYGYTF.

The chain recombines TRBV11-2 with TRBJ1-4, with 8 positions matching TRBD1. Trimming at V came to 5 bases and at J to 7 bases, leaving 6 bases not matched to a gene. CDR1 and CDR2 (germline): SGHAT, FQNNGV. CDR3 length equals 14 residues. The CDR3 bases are TGTGCCAGCAGCATCGACAGGGGTGGTGAAAAACTGTTTTTT. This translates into CASSIDRGGEKLFF.

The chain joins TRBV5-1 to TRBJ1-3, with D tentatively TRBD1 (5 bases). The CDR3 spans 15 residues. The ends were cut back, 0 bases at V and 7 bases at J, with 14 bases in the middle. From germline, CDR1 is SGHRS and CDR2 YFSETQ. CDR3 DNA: TGCGCCAGCAGCTTGGAGGGGAACCCCGGGAACACCATATATTTT. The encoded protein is CASSLEGNPGNTIYF.

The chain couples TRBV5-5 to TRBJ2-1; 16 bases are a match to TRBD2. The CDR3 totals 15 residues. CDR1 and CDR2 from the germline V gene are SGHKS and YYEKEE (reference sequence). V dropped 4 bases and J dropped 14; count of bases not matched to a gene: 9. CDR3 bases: TGTGCCAGCAGCCCGGGACTAGCGGGGGGGGATAAGAAGTTCTTC. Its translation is CASSPGLAGGDKKFF. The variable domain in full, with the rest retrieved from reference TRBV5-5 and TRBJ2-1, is DAGVTQSPTHLIKTRGQQVTLRCSPISGHKSVSWYQQVLGQGPQFIFQYYEKEERGRGNFPDRFSARQFPNYSSELNVNALLLGDSALYLCASSPGLAGGDKKFFGPGTRLTVL.

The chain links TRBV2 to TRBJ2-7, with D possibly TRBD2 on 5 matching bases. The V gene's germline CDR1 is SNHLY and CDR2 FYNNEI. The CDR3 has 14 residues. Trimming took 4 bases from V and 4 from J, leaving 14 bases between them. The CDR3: CASSGRRAQYEQYF. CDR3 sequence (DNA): TGTGCCAGCAGTGGGAGGCGGGCCCAATACGAGCAGTACTTC. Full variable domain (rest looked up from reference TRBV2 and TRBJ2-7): EPEVTQTPSHQVTQMGQEVILRCVPISNHLYFYWYRQILGQKVEFLVSFYNNEISEKSEIFDDQFSVERPDGSNFTLKIRSTKLEDSAMYFCASSGRRAQYEQYFGPGTRLTVT.

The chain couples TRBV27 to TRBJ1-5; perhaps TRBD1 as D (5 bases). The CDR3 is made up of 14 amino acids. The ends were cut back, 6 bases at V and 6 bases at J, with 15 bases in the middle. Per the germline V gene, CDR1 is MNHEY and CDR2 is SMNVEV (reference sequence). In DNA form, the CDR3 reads TGTGCCAGCAGCCCGGGAGGGGTTGGTCAGCCCCAGCATTTT. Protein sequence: CASSPGGVGQPQHF.

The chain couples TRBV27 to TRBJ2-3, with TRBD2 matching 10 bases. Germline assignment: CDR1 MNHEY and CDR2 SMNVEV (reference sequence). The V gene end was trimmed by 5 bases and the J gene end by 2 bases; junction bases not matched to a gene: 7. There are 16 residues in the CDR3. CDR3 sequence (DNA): TGTGCCAGCAGTCCTAGCCTAGCGGGGGTCACAGATACGCAGTATTTT. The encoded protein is CASSPSLAGVTDTQYF.

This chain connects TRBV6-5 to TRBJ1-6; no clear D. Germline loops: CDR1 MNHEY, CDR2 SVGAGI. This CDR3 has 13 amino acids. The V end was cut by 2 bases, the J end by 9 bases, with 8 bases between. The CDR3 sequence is CASSYLGSSPLHF. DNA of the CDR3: TGTGCCAGCAGTTACCTCGGGAGTTCACCCCTCCACTTT.

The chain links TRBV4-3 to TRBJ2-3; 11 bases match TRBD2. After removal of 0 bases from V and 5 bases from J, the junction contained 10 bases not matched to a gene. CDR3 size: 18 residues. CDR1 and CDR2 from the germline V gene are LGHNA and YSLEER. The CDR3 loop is CASSQEYTLAGGIDTQYF. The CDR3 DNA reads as TGCGCCAGCAGCCAAGAATATACGCTAGCGGGGGGTATAGATACGCAGTATTTT.